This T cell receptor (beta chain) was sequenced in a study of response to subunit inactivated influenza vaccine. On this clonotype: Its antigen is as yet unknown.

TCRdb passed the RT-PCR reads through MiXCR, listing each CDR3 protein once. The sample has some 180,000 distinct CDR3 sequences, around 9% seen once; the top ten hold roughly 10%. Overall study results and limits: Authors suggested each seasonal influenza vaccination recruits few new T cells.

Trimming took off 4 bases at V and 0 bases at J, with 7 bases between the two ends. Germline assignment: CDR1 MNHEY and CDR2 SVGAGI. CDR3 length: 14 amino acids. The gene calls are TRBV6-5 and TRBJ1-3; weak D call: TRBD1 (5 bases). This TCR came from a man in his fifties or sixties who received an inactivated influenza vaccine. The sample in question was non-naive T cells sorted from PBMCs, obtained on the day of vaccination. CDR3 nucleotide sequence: TGTGCCAGCAGTTCGACAGACTCTGGAAACACCATATATTTT. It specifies CASSSTDSGNTIYF.